These 13 T cell receptor beta chains were all obtained from the same sample, sequenced in a study of cytomegalovirus exposure and HLA in healthy donors. The PCR used 60 Vbeta and 13 Jbeta primers. Sequenced by immunoSEQ multiplex PCR; TCRdb stores in-frame clones only, minus some. The sample records more than 150,000 clones, roughly 87% being singletons. The sequencing input was PBMCs. These receptors were obtained from a girl under two years old in good health and CMV-seronegative.

This clone was seen only once. The rearrangement links TRBV18 to TRBJ1-1; D uncertain. This CDR3 region has 14 residues. Germline values: CDR1 KGHSH, CDR2 LQKENI. V was clipped by 4 bases and J by 1 base, with 10 bases between them. Here the CDR3 reads CASSLGVPNTEAFF. CDR3 nucleotide sequence: TGTGCCAGCTCACTTGGAGTGCCGAACACTGAAGCTTTCTTT.

The V gene is TRBV11-2, the J gene TRBJ2-1; 8 bases fit TRBD2. This CDR3 spans 15 amino acids. Germline values: CDR1 SGHAT, CDR2 FQNNGV. V was clipped by 5 bases and J by 3 bases; unmatched bases: 6. The CDR3 sequence: CASSLGAGGYNEQFF. CDR3 in DNA: TGTGCCAGCAGCCTAGGGGCGGGGGGCTACAATGAGCAGTTCTTC.

The genes are TRBV4-3 and TRBJ2-3; a weak D match, TRBD2 (5 bases). Germline-derived CDR1 and CDR2 are LGHNA and YSLEER. Trimming removed 0 bases at V and 6 bases at J, with 7 bases between. This CDR3 spans 13 amino acids. The CDR3: CASSQDSGDTQYF. CDR3 DNA sequence: TGCGCCAGCAGCCAAGACTCGGGGGATACGCAGTATTTT.

The J gene is TRBJ2-3, the V gene TRBV14; D may be TRBD2 (5 bases). Germline-derived CDR1 and CDR2 are SGHDN and FVKESK. The length of the CDR3 is 13 residues. V dropped 6 bases and J dropped 0 bases, with 7 bases sitting between them. The CDR3 is CASRRVSTDTQYF. CDR3 sequence (DNA): TGTGCCAGCAGGAGGGTCAGCACAGATACGCAGTATTTT.

The chain links TRBV4-2 to TRBJ2-1; 8 nucleotides agree with TRBD2. CDR1 and CDR2 (germline): LGHNA, YNFKEQ. After removal of 0 bases from V and 6 bases from J, the junction contained 7 bases not matched to a gene. CDR3 length: 16 residues. In DNA form, the CDR3 reads TGTGCCAGCAGCCAAGATCAAGCGGGAGTGCTCAATGAGCAGTTCTTC. Its translation: CASSQDQAGVLNEQFF.

The rearrangement joins TRBV29-1 to TRBJ2-1; 13 bases line up with TRBD2. Per the germline V gene, CDR1 is SQVTM and CDR2 is ANQGSEA. The CDR3 sequence is 13 residues long. The J segment lost 9 bases and the V segment lost 7 bases, leaving 6 bases of the junction unmatched. Here the CDR3 DNA reads TGCAGCGCCGGGACTAGCGGGAAATGTGAGCAGTTCTTC. This encodes CSAGTSGKCEQFF.

This clone was detected only once. The V gene is TRBV10-3, the J gene TRBJ1-3; TRBD1 might be the D (6 bases). The CDR3 is 15 residues long. With 0 bases removed from V and 2 bases from J, the gap between germline ends came to 8 bases. Germline V gene data show CDR1 as ENHRY and CDR2 as SYGVKD. CDR3 nucleotide sequence: TGTGCCATCAGTGAGTCGTCAGGGGCTGGAAACACCATATATTTT. This codes for CAISESSGAGNTIYF.

The V call is TRBV14, the J call TRBJ2-1, with TRBD1 matching over 7 bases. The V and J ends lost 5 bases and 3 bases, in that order; junction bases with no gene match: 4. The CDR3 extends over 14 amino acids. CDR1 and CDR2 from the germline V gene are SGHDN and FVKESK. For the CDR3, the DNA is TGTGCCAGCAGCGGCCGGGACAGCTACAATGAGCAGTTCTTC. Translating gives CASSGRDSYNEQFF.

As DNA, the CDR3 is TGCGCCAGCAGCCTCGCGACACCACCGCTTCAGAACTATGGCTACACCTTC. Its protein is CASSLATPPLQNYGYTF. The V and J genes are TRBV4-3 and TRBJ1-2; no clear D. CDR3 length: 17 residues. Per germline, CDR1 LGHNA and CDR2 YSLEER. V shed 4 bases and J shed 2 bases, with 20 bases lying between them.

The CDR3 DNA reads TGCAGCGTTGAAGACGGACTAGGCCGTGAGCAGTTCTTC. Translated, it gives CSVEDGLGREQFF. This chain joins TRBV29-1 and TRBJ2-1, with 7 bases aligning to TRBD2. J lost 9 bases, V lost 0 bases, and 5 bases had no gene match. Germline loops: CDR1 SQVTM, CDR2 ANQGSEA. The CDR3 length is 13 residues.

The chain recombines TRBV7-7 with TRBJ2-5; TRBD2 aligns across 9 bases. Looked up from germline, CDR1 is SSHAT and CDR2 is FNYEAQ (reference sequence). The CDR3 has 13 amino acids. For the CDR3, the DNA is TGTGCTAGCTGCGGGGGGGCTGGGGAGACCCAGTACTTC. This translates into CASCGGAGETQYF.

The rearrangement links TRBV25-1 to TRBJ2-1, with TRBD2 matching 7 bases. Germline V gene sequence: CDR1 MGHDK, CDR2 SYGVNS. This CDR3 spans 15 amino acids. V trimming: 7 bases; J trimming: 7 bases; junction bases outside the gene matches: 13. In nucleotides, the CDR3 is TGTGCCAGCATACCCCCGAACGGGAGGTGGAATGAGCAGTTCTTC. As protein: CASIPPNGRWNEQFF.

This rearrangement joins TRBV5-4 to TRBJ2-1; D is possibly TRBD2 (6 bases). This CDR3 is built from 14 residues. Per germline, CDR1 SGHNT and CDR2 YYREEE (reference sequence). Trimming cost V 5 bases and J 4 bases, with 13 bases left between them. CDR3 DNA: TGTGCCAGCAGTACGGGAGTGTCGTACAATGAGCAGTTCTTC. Translation gives CASSTGVSYNEQFF. Complete variable domain (other parts from reference TRBV5-4 and TRBJ2-1): ETGVTQSPTHLIKTRGQQVTLRCSSQSGHNTVSWYQQALGQGPQFIFQYYREEENGRGNFPPRFSGLQFPNYSSELNVNALELDDSALYLCASSTGVSYNEQFFGPGTRLTVL.